Given below is one T cell receptor (beta chain) in context. Its specificity is unknown. The CDR3 contains 14 residues. From germline, CDR1 is MNHEY and CDR2 SMNVEV (reference sequence). Trimming took 5 bases from V and 4 from J, leaving 14 bases between them. RNA amounts of roughly 0.5 to 1 ug underwent reverse transcription with random hexamers. TCRdb independently ran MiXCR on the immunoSEQ multiplex PCR reads; one entry per CDR3 protein. The sample includes 150,000 to 200,000 distinct CDR3 sequences, approximately 95% of them seen just once. From blood CD8+ and CD4+ T cells, the TCR beta chain was sequenced. While CD8+ and CD4+ T cells were isolated negatively, TEMRA cells were enriched by FACS. The data are from a study of CD8 T cells in Susac syndrome. Points from the study as a whole: Only a relatively small number of individuals were included in the TCR sequencing and HLA analysis.

Sequenced material: CD4+ T cells from PBMCs. The chain joins TRBV27 to TRBJ1-2; D might be TRBD1 (5 bases). This TCR was recovered from a human donor with multiple sclerosis. CDR3 nucleotides: TGTGCCAGCAGTCCTTATAGGGGCGGCTATGGCTACACCTTC. Its protein is CASSPYRGGYGYTF.